The subject of this entry is one T cell receptor (beta chain). Its antigen remains unknown. The source of the sample is a study of monozygotic twins with inflammatory bowel disease. Points from the study as a whole: IBD patients carried less diverse TCRbeta repertoires (inverse Simpson) than healthy co-twins.

Germline V lookup: CDR1 DFQATT, CDR2 SNEGSKA (reference sequence). This CDR3 region has 11 residues. For each CDR3 protein, TCRdb gives one entry from its re-call of the 5' RACE reads, without DNA. The sample data list about 450,000 distinct CDR3 sequences. Isolation of total RNA was performed on whole blood, with no prior T cell sorting. Sequenced material: blood. The chain employs TRBV20-1 and TRBJ1-2. This TCR came from a human donor with ulcerative colitis or Crohn's disease, or a healthy co-twin of an affected twin (not recorded which). CDR3 sequence reads: CSARVAYGYTF.